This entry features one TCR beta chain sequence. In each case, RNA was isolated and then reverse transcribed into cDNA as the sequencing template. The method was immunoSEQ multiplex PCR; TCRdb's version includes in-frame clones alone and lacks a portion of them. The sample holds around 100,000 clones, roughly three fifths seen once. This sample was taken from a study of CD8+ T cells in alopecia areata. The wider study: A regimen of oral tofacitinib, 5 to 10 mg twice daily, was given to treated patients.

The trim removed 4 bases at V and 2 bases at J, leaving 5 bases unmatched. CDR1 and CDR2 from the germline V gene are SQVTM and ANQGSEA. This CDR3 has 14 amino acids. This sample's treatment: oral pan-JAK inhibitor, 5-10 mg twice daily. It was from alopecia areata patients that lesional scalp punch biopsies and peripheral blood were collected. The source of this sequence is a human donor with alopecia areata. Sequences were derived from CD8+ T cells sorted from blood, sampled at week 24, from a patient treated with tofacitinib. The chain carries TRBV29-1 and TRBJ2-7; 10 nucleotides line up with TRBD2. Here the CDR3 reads CSVAGSGGTYEQYF. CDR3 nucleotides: TGCAGCGTTGCAGGTAGCGGGGGGACCTACGAGCAGTACTTC.